Below are 29 T cell receptor beta chains sequenced from a single sample in a study of blood T cell repertoires in COVID-19 (dated by TCRdb to 2018 to 2021). Library preparation was by the immunoSEQ multiplex PCR assay. TCRdb's version of the immuneACCESS table is confined to in-frame rearrangements and falls short of the full clone set. An unresolved V gene accounts for under half of the shortfall where checked; the remainder is of unknown origin. The sample table lists around 79,000 clones, around 83% of them with a count of one. Over 5% of the sample rests with the top ten. The sample comprised peripheral blood. The receptors shown here come from a woman aged 55-69 years with acute or convalescent COVID-19.

This clone was observed a single time. The DNA for the CDR3 is TGTGCCAGCGGCCTAGGGACAGGGCTCAACGAGCAGTACTTC. Protein product: CASGLGTGLNEQYF. The chain combines TRBV27 with TRBJ2-7; TRBD1 aligns across 9 bases. The CDR3 has 14 amino acids. The germline CDR1 and CDR2 sequences are MNHEY and SMNVEV (reference sequence). J was trimmed by 5 bases and V by 8 bases; bases with no gene match: 10.

This chain joins TRBV9 and TRBJ1-3; 7 bases are shared with TRBD1. Germline lookup yields CDR1 SGDLS and CDR2 YYNGEE. The J segment lost 0 bases and the V segment lost 3 bases, leaving 9 bases of the junction unmatched. The CDR3 covers 17 residues. The CDR3, as DNA: TGTGCCAGCAGCGGACCATTCGGGACAGTCTCTGGAAACACCATATATTTT. Translated: CASSGPFGTVSGNTIYF.

The rearrangement uses TRBV12-5 and TRBJ1-3, with 7 bases fitting TRBD1. Germline loops: CDR1 LGHNT, CDR2 FRNRAP. The CDR3 is made up of 17 amino acids. V shed 3 bases and J 0 bases; nucleotides not matched to a gene: 8. CDR3 coding DNA: TGTGCTAGTGGTTTTAAAACCGGGACAGACTCTGGAAACACCATATATTTT. Its protein product is CASGFKTGTDSGNTIYF.

V is TRBV18 and J is TRBJ1-4, with TRBD1 matching over 7 bases. This CDR3 region has 14 residues. V trimming: 6 bases; J trimming: 7 bases; junction bases outside the gene matches: 8. In germline, CDR1 is KGHSH, CDR2 LQKENI. In DNA, the CDR3 is TGTGCCAGCTCTCCGACAGGGAGGTCTGAAAAACTGTTTTTT. This encodes CASSPTGRSEKLFF.

This rearrangement joins TRBV2 to TRBJ1-6, with D possibly being TRBD1 (6 bases). The CDR3 extends over 14 amino acids. Germline CDR1 reads SNHLY; CDR2 reads FYNNEI. Trimming took 4 bases from V and 9 from J, leaving 13 bases between them. CDR3 nucleotides: TGTGCCAGCAGTGTCACAGGGACCGGTTCACCCCTCCACTTT. This encodes CASSVTGTGSPLHF. The complete variable domain, with remaining parts taken from reference TRBV2 and TRBJ1-6, reads EPEVTQTPSHQVTQMGQEVILRCVPISNHLYFYWYRQILGQKVEFLVSFYNNEISEKSEIFDDQFSVERPDGSNFTLKIRSTKLEDSAMYFCASSVTGTGSPLHFGNGTRLTVT.

The J gene is TRBJ1-1, the V gene TRBV9; D not certain. Germline V gene data show CDR1 as SGDLS and CDR2 as YYNGEE. The CDR3 runs to 15 residues. Trimming took off 4 bases at V and 1 base at J, with 14 bases between the two ends. CDR3 region: CASSPLTVPNTEAFF. The CDR3 nucleotides read TGTGCCAGCAGCCCCCTAACGGTCCCGAACACTGAAGCTTTCTTT.

The chain employs TRBV7-9 and TRBJ1-1; 9 positions match TRBD1. In germline, CDR1 is SEHNR, CDR2 FQNEAQ (reference sequence). V lost 7 bases to trimming and J lost 4 bases; unmatched junction nucleotides: 7. The CDR3 loop spans 14 amino acids. The CDR3 DNA sequence: TGTGCCAGCACCAGGACAGGGGTGGGCACTGAAGCTTTCTTT. This codes for CASTRTGVGTEAFF. The variable domain in full, completed from reference TRBV7-9 and TRBJ1-1, reads DTGVSQNPRHKITKRGQNVTFRCDPISEHNRLYWYRQTLGQGPEFLTYFQNEAQLEKSRLLSDRFSAERPKGSFSTLEIQRTEQGDSAMYLCASTRTGVGTEAFFGQGTRLTVV.

The chain recombines TRBV7-2 with TRBJ1-5; tentatively, D is TRBD1 (5 bases). The germline V gene encodes CDR1 SGHTA and CDR2 FQGNSA. This CDR3 contains 16 residues. V was cut by 9 bases and J by 2 bases, with 20 bases left in between. The CDR3 nucleotides read TGTGCCAGTCTCGAAGGGGAATCGGGTGGCAATCAGCCCCAGCATTTT. Protein: CASLEGESGGNQPQHF.

The chain recombines TRBV7-6 with TRBJ2-6, with 7 bases that match TRBD2. The J segment lost 4 bases and the V segment lost 4 bases, leaving 7 bases of the junction unmatched. The CDR3 is made up of 16 amino acids. Per germline, CDR1 SGHVS and CDR2 FNYEAQ. The CDR3: CASSSSGGWGANVLTF. As DNA, the CDR3 is TGTGCCAGCAGCTCTAGCGGAGGATGGGGGGCCAACGTCCTGACTTTC.

This clone occurred a few times. The chain carries TRBV6-1 and TRBJ1-1; D unresolved. Germline V gives CDR1 MNHNS, CDR2 SASEGT. The CDR3 loop spans 14 amino acids. Trimming stripped 0 bases from V and 10 bases from J, with 15 bases between. The CDR3 sequence is CASSEALDGPRAFF. The CDR3 DNA sequence: TGTGCCAGCAGTGAAGCGCTTGATGGGCCTCGAGCTTTCTTT.

The chain links TRBV5-1 to TRBJ2-3, with TRBD2 matching 12 bases. The CDR3 spans 16 residues. V trimming: 4 bases; J trimming: 4 bases; junction bases outside the gene matches: 7. Looked up from germline, CDR1 is SGHRS and CDR2 is YFSETQ. The CDR3 nucleotides read TGCGCCAGCAGCGGCGGACTAGCGGGACCCTCAGATACGCAGTATTTT. Protein product: CASSGGLAGPSDTQYF.

The J gene is TRBJ1-3, the V gene TRBV6-4; 7 nucleotides match TRBD1. From germline, CDR1 is MRHNA and CDR2 SNTAGT. The CDR3 sequence is 15 residues long. V was pared by 6 bases and J by 4 bases, with 9 bases of the junction left unmatched. The CDR3 nucleotides read TGTGCCAGCAGCCCCGGATCAGGGGGAGGAAACACCATATATTTT. Encoded protein: CASSPGSGGGNTIYF.

This clone was picked up a small number of times. This chain connects TRBV5-1 to TRBJ1-2; D is perhaps TRBD1 (5 bases). With 0 bases removed from V and 6 bases from J, the gap between germline ends came to 9 bases. The CDR3 length is 13 residues. Germline V gives CDR1 SGHRS, CDR2 YFSETQ. Here the CDR3 DNA reads TGCGCCAGCAGCTTGGCCGGGACTGATGGCTACACCTTC. Protein product: CASSLAGTDGYTF.

This clone has more than one count but fewer than ten. The chain links TRBV25-1 to TRBJ2-7, with 7 bases matching TRBD1. V shed 11 bases, J shed 2 bases, and the junction held 15 bases outside the gene matches. The CDR3 covers 15 residues. The germline CDR1 and CDR2 sequences are MGHDK and SYGVNS. The CDR3 region is CARQNQRGPPYEQYF. CDR3 coding DNA: TGTGCCCGCCAAAACCAGAGGGGGCCTCCCTACGAGCAGTACTTC.

The chain uses TRBV3-1 (or the pseudogene TRBV3-2) and TRBJ1-4, with TRBD1 identical over 10 bases. Germline V CDR1 and CDR2: LGHDT, YNNKEL (reference sequence). Trimming took 0 bases from V and 7 from J; bases not matched to a gene: 2. This CDR3 contains 15 residues. CDR3 nucleotide sequence: TGTGCCAGCAGCCAAGAGGACAGGGGGAGTGAAAAACTGTTTTTT. This sequence encodes CASSQEDRGSEKLFF.

The V call is TRBV5-4, the J call TRBJ2-7, with 7 bases lining up with TRBD1. This CDR3 is built from 16 residues. Germline V CDR1 and CDR2: SGHNT, YYREEE (reference sequence). The V gene end was trimmed by 4 bases and the J gene end by 0 bases; junction bases not matched to a gene: 10. This CDR3 reads CASSTDPAGGSYEQYF. Written as DNA, the CDR3 is TGTGCCAGCAGCACGGATCCAGCAGGGGGCTCCTACGAGCAGTACTTC.

The genes are TRBV5-1 and TRBJ1-2, with TRBD1 matching over 8 bases. The CDR3 spans 15 residues. Trimming at V came to 4 bases and at J to 6 bases, leaving 11 bases not matched to a gene. CDR1 and CDR2 (germline): SGHRS, YFSETQ. The CDR3 loop reads CASSRRPGTGHGYTF. CDR3 sequence (DNA): TGCGCCAGCAGCCGACGCCCCGGGACAGGTCATGGCTACACCTTC.

The gene calls are TRBV2 and TRBJ1-4; possible D gene TRBD1, 6 bases. V lost 6 bases and J 4 bases, leaving 12 bases between the germline ends. CDR1 is SNHLY, CDR2 FYNNEI, per germline. The CDR3 length is 14 residues. The CDR3, as DNA: TGTGCCAGCAGAATACAGGGTCTTAATGAAAAACTGTTTTTT. It translates to CASRIQGLNEKLFF.

The rearrangement uses TRBV7-9 and TRBJ1-2, with 12 bases aligning to TRBD1. The CDR3 length is 15 residues. Germline trimming cut 5 bases from V and 8 bases from J; bases unmatched to any gene: 9. Germline loops: CDR1 SEHNR, CDR2 FQNEAQ (reference sequence). The DNA for the CDR3 is TGTGCCAGCAGCCCAACGGGACAGGGGGCTTGGGGCTACACCTTC. It yields the protein CASSPTGQGAWGYTF.

J is TRBJ2-1 and V is TRBV5-1; TRBD1 matches at 7 bases. This CDR3 is built from 13 residues. Germline V gene lookup returns CDR1 SGHRS and CDR2 YFSETQ. V gave up 3 bases and J gave up 7 bases; unmatched junction bases: 4. The CDR3: CASSWGQRNEQFF. The CDR3 nucleotides are TGCGCCAGCAGCTGGGGACAGAGGAATGAGCAGTTCTTC.

The chain carries TRBV7-9 and TRBJ1-6; TRBD1 matches at 9 bases. The CDR3 totals 15 residues. V trimming: 5 bases; J trimming: 9 bases; junction bases outside the gene matches: 8. Germline V CDR1 and CDR2: SEHNR, FQNEAQ (reference sequence). CDR3 coding DNA: TGTGCCAGCAGCCGCTTCGGACAGGGGAGTTCACCCCTCCACTTT. Protein: CASSRFGQGSSPLHF.

The rearrangement joins TRBV7-8 to TRBJ2-2; TRBD2 matches 10 bases. This CDR3 contains 16 residues. V was pared by 5 bases and J by 2 bases, with 5 bases of the junction left unmatched. The germline gives CDR1 SGHVS, CDR2 FQNEAQ. CDR3 nucleotide sequence: TGTGCCAGCAGCCCAGCGGGGGGGCCTAACACCGGGGAGCTGTTTTTT. It encodes CASSPAGGPNTGELFF.

CDR3 coding DNA: TGTGCCATCAGTGAGTCAGTAGGCTCGGCGGGGAATCAGCCCCAGCATTTT. It translates to CAISESVGSAGNQPQHF. This rearrangement joins TRBV10-3 to TRBJ1-5; the D is unclear. V lost 0 bases to trimming and J lost 4 bases, with 16 bases between them. Germline CDR1 is ENHRY and CDR2 is SYGVKD. The CDR3 length is 17 residues.

The V gene is TRBV19, the J gene TRBJ2-3; TRBD2 aligns across 8 bases. Germline values: CDR1 LNHDA, CDR2 SQIVND (reference sequence). The CDR3 totals 16 residues. Losses at the gene ends were 3 bases for V and 0 bases for J; bases not matched to a gene: 5. The CDR3 is CASSIRGGASTDTQYF. The CDR3 region has the DNA TGTGCCAGTAGTATTCGGGGGGGGGCAAGCACAGATACGCAGTATTTT.

The genes are TRBV30 and TRBJ2-2; 8 bases agree with TRBD1. The germline CDR1 and CDR2 sequences are GTSNPN and SVGIG (reference sequence). Trimming removed 2 bases from V and 5 bases from J; junction bases left unmatched: 4. This CDR3 contains 14 residues. CDR3 coding DNA: TGTGCCTGGAGTCTAACAGGGGGGACCGGGGAGCTGTTTTTT. As protein: CAWSLTGGTGELFF. The full variable domain, its missing parts supplied by reference TRBV30 and TRBJ2-2, is SQTIHQWPATLVQPVGSPLSLECTVEGTSNPNLYWYRQAAGRGLQLLFYSVGIGQISSEVPQNLSASRPQDRQFILSSKKLLLSDSGFYLCAWSLTGGTGELFFGEGSRLTVL.

This clone was detected many times. The chain couples TRBV30 to TRBJ1-5; a possible D gene is TRBD1 (5 bases). V was clipped by 2 bases and J by 7 bases, with 18 bases between them. Per the germline V gene, CDR1 is GTSNPN and CDR2 is SVGIG (reference sequence). The CDR3 spans 15 residues. CDR3 DNA sequence: TGTGCCTGGAGTAAGGCCTCAGGGCCCCAACAGCCCCAGCATTTT. It codes for CAWSKASGPQQPQHF.

This clone was seen a single time. This sequence joins TRBV10-2 and TRBJ2-5; D is possibly TRBD2 (6 bases). Germline assignment: CDR1 WSHSY and CDR2 SAAADI. Trimming took 6 bases from V and 4 from J, leaving 15 bases between them. The CDR3 runs 14 residues. CDR3 residues: CASSEGVGGETQYF. The DNA of the CDR3 is TGCGCCAGCAGCGAGGGAGTGGGGGGAGAGACCCAGTACTTC.

The chain employs TRBV10-2 and TRBJ1-1; 8 bases are shared with TRBD1. This CDR3 is built from 14 residues. The germline gives CDR1 WSHSY, CDR2 SAAADI. V was clipped by 7 bases and J by 5 bases; unmatched bases: 9. CDR3 in amino acids: CASTFQGAGTEAFF. Written as DNA, the CDR3 is TGCGCCAGCACTTTCCAGGGGGCTGGAACTGAAGCTTTCTTT.

J is TRBJ1-4 and V is TRBV4-1, with D perhaps matching TRBD1 (6 bases). The V end was cut by 5 bases, the J end by 8 bases, with 18 bases between. The germline gives CDR1 MGHRA, CDR2 YSYEKL. The CDR3 is 15 amino acids. The CDR3 DNA follows: TGCGCCAGCAGCATTCTACAGGGTCACCGGGAAAAACTGTTTTTT. Its translation: CASSILQGHREKLFF.